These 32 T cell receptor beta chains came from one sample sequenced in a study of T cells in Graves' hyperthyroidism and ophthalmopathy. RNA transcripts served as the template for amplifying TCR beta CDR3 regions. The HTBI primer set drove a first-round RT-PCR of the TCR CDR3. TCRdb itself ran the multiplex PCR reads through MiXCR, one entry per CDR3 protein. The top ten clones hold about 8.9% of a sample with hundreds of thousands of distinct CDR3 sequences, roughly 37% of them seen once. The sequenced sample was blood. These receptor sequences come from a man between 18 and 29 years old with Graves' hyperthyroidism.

This chain's CDR3 is CASSPSLKGQETQYF. The CDR3 DNA sequence: TGTGCCAGCAGCCCTTCCTTGAAGGGACAAGAGACCCAGTACTTC. The chain is built from TRBV9 and TRBJ2-5; D is uncertain. This CDR3 has 15 amino acids. Trimming pared 4 bases from V and 2 bases from J, leaving 15 bases between. Germline V gives CDR1 SGDLS, CDR2 YYNGEE.

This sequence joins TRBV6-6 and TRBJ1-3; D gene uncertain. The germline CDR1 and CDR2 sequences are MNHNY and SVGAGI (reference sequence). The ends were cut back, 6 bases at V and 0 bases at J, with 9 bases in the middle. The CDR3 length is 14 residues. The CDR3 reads CASRRTVSGNTIYF. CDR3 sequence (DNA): TGTGCCAGCAGGAGAACAGTCTCTGGAAACACCATATATTTT.

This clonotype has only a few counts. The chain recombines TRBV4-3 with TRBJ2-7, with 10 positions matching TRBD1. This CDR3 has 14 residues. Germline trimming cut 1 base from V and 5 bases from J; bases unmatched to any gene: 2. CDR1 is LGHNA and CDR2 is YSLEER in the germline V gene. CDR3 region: CASSQGGQGNEQYF. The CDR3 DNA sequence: TGCGCCAGCAGCCAAGGGGGACAGGGGAACGAGCAGTACTTC.

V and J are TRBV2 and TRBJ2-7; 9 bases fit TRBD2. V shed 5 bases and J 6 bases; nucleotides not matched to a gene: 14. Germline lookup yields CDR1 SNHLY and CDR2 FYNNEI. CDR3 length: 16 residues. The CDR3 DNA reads TGTGCCAGCAGTCCCTCCCTATGGGCGGGAGGGAGCGAGCAGTACTTC. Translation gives CASSPSLWAGGSEQYF.

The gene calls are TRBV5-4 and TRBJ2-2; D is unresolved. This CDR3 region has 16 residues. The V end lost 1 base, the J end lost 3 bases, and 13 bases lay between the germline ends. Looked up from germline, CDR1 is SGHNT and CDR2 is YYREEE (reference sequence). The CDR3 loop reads CASSLKSVKDTGELFF. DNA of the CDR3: TGTGCCAGCAGCTTGAAGTCGGTAAAGGACACCGGGGAGCTGTTTTTT.

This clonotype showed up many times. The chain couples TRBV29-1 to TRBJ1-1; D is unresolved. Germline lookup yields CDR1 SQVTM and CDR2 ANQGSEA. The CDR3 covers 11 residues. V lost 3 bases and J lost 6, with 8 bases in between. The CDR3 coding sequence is TGCAGCGTTGAGTATTTCGCTGAAGCTTTCTTT. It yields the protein CSVEYFAEAFF. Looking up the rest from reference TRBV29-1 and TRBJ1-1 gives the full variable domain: SAVISQKPSRDICQRGTSLTIQCQVDSQVTMMFWYRQQPGQSLTLIATANQGSEATYESGFVIDKFPISRPNLTFSTLTVSNMSPEDSSIYLCSVEYFAEAFFGQGTRLTVV.

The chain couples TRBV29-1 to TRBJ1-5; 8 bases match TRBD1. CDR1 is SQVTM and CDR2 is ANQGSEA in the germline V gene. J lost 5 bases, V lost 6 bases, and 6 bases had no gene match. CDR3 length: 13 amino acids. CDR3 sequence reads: CSVRTGRDQPQHF. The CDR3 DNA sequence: TGCAGCGTCCGGACAGGGCGGGATCAGCCCCAGCATTTT.

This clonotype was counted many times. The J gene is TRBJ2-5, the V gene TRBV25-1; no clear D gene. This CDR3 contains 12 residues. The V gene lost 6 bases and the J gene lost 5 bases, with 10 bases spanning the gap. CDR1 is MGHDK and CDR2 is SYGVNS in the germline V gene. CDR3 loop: CASRLSWETQYF. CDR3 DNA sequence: TGTGCCAGCAGGCTATCTTGGGAGACCCAGTACTTC.

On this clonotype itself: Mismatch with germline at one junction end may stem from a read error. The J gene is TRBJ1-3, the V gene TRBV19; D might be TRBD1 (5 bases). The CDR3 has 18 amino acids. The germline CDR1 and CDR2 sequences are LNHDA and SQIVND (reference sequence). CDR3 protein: CASSLWTGPRGSGNTIYF. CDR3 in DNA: TGCGCCAGCAGCCTTTGGACGGGACCGAGAGGCTCTGGAAACACCATATATTTT.

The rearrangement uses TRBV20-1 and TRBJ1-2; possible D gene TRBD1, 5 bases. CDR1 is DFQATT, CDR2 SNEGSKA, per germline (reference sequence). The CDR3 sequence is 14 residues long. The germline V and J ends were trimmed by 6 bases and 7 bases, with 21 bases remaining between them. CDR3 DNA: TGCAGTGCCCGGAGTCCGACAGAGCTAAGTGGCTACACCTTC. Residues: CSARSPTELSGYTF.

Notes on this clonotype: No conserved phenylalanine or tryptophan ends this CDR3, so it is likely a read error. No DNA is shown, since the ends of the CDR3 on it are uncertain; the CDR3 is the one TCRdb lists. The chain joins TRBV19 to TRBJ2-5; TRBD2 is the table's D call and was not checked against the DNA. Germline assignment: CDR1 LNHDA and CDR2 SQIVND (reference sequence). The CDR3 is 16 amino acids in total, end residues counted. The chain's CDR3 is CASSLRGLSYGYTFGS.

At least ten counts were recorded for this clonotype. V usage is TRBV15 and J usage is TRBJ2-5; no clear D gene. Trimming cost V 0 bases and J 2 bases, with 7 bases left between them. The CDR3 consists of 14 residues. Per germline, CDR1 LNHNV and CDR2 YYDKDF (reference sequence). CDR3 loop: CATSRDFEQETQYF. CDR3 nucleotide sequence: TGTGCCACCAGCAGAGATTTCGAGCAAGAGACCCAGTACTTC.

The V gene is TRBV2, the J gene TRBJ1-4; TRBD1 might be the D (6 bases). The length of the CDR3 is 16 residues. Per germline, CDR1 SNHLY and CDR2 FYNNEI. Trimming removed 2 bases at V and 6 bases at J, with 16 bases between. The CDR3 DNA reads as TGTGCCAGCAGTGAAACAGGGTCTAGCACAGATGAAAAACTGTTTTTT. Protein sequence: CASSETGSSTDEKLFF. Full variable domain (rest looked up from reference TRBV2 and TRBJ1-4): EPEVTQTPSHQVTQMGQEVILRCVPISNHLYFYWYRQILGQKVEFLVSFYNNEISEKSEIFDDQFSVERPDGSNFTLKIRSTKLEDSAMYFCASSETGSSTDEKLFFGSGTQLSVL.

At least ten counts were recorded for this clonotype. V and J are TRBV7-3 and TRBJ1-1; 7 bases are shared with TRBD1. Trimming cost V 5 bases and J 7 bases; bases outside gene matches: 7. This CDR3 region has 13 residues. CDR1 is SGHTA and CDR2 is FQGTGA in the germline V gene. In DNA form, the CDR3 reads TGTGCCAGCAGCCTCCGGAGGGACAGTGAAGCTTTCTTT. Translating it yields CASSLRRDSEAFF.

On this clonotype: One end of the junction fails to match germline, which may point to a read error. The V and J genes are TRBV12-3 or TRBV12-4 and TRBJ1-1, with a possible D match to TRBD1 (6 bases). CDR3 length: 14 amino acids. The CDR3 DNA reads TGTGCTAGTGGTCTCGGACAGTGGAACGCTGAAGCTTTCTTT. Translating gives CASGLGQWNAEAFF.

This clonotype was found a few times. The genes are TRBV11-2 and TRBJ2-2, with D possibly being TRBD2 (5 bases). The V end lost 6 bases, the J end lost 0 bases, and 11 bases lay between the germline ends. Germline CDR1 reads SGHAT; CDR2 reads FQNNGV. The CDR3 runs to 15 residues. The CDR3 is CASRDWIANTGELFF. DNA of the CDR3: TGTGCCAGCAGGGACTGGATCGCGAACACCGGGGAGCTGTTTTTT.

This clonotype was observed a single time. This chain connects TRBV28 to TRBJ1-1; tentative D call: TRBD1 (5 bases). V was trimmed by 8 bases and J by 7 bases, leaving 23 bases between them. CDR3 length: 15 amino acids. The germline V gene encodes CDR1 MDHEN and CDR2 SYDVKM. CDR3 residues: CASPPRRGGDGEAFF. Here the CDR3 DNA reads TGTGCCAGCCCTCCCAGGCGCGGGGGAGATGGTGAAGCTTTCTTT.

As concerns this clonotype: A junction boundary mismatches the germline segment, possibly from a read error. As DNA, the CDR3 is TGTGCCAGCACCTTGGGGGCACGTGCCCAGTACTTC. Its protein is CASTLGARAQYF. The chain carries TRBV5-6 and TRBJ2-5; tentatively, D is TRBD1 (6 bases). The CDR3 runs to 12 residues. The germline gives CDR1 SGHDT, CDR2 YYEEEE.

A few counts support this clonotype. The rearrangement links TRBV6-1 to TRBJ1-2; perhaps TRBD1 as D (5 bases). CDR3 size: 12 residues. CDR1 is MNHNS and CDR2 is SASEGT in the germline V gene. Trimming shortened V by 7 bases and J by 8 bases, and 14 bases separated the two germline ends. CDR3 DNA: TGTGCCAGCAAAGAAGGGACGGGCGGCTACACCTTC. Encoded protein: CASKEGTGGYTF.

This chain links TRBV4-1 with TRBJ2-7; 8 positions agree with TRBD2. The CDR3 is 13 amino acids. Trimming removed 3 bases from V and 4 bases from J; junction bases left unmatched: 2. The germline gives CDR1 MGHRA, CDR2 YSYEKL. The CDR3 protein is CASSQGLEYEQYF. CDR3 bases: TGCGCCAGCAGCCAGGGACTAGAGTACGAGCAGTACTTC.

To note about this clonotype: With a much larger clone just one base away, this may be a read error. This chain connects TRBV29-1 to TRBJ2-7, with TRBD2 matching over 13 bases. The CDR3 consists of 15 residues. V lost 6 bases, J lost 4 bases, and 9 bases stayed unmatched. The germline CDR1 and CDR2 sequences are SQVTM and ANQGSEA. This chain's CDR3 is CSVPGTSGVEYEQYF. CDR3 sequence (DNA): TGCAGCGTCCCCGGGACTAGCGGGGTGGAATACGAGCAGTACTTC.

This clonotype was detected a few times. The CDR3 DNA reads TGCGCCAGCAGCGTAGGGCCAGGTACTGGAAACACCATATATTTT. Protein: CASSVGPGTGNTIYF. The chain links TRBV5-1 to TRBJ1-3; no clear D. Germline V gene lookup returns CDR1 SGHRS and CDR2 YFSETQ. This CDR3 contains 15 residues. V lost 4 bases and J lost 2, with 13 bases in between.

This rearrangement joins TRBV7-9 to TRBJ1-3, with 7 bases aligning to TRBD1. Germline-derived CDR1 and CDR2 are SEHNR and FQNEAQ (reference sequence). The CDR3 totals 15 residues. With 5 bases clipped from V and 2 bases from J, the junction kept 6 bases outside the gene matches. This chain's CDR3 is CASSVDRAPGNTIYF. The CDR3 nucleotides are TGTGCCAGCAGCGTCGACAGGGCCCCTGGAAACACCATATATTTT.

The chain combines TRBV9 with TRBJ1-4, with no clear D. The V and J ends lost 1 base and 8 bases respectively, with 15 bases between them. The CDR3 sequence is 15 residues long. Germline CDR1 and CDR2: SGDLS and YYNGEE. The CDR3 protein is CASSVLGSAGEKLFF. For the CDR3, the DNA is TGTGCCAGCAGCGTATTAGGGTCCGCGGGCGAAAAACTGTTTTTT.

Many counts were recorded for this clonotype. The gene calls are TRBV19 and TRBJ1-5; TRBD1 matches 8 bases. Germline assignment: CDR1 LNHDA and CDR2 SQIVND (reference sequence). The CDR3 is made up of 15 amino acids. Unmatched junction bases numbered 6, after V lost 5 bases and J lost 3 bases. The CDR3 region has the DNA TGTGCCAGTAGTGCTGGACAGGGTGACAATCAGCCCCAGCATTTT. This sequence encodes CASSAGQGDNQPQHF.

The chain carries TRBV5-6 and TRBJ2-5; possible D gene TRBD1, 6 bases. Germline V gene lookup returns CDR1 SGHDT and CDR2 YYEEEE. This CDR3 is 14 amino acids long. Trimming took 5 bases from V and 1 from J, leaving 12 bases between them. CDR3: CASSDVGAQETQYF. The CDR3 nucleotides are TGTGCCAGCAGTGACGTGGGGGCCCAAGAGACCCAGTACTTC.

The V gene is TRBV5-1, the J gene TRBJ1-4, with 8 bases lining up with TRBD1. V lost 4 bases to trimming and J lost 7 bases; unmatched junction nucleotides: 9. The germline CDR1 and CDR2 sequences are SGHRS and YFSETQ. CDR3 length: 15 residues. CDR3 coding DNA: TGCGCCAGCAGCCTACAAGACAGGGGTGCTGAAAAACTGTTTTTT. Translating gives CASSLQDRGAEKLFF.

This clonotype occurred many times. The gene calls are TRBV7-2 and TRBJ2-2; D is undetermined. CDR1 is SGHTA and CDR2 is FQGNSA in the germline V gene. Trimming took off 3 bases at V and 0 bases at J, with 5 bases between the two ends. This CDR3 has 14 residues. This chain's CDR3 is CASSFTTNTGELFF. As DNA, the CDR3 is TGTGCCAGCAGCTTTACTACGAACACCGGGGAGCTGTTTTTT.

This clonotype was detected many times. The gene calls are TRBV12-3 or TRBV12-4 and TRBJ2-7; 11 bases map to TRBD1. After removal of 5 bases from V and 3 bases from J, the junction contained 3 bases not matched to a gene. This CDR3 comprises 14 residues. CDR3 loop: CASSAGTGGYEQYF. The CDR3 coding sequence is TGTGCCAGCAGTGCCGGGACAGGGGGCTACGAGCAGTACTTC.

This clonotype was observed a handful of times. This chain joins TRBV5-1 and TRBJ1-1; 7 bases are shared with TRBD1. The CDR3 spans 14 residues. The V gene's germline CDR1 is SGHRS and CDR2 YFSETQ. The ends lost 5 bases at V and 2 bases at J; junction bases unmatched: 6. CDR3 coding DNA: TGCGCCAGCAGATCGGACAGGCTTAACACTGAAGCTTTCTTT. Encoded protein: CASRSDRLNTEAFF.

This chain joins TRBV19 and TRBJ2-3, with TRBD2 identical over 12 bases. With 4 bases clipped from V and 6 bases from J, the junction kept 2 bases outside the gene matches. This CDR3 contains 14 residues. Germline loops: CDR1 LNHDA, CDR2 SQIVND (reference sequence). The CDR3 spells CASSTSGGADTQYF. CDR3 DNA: TGTGCCAGTAGTACTAGCGGGGGGGCCGATACGCAGTATTTT.

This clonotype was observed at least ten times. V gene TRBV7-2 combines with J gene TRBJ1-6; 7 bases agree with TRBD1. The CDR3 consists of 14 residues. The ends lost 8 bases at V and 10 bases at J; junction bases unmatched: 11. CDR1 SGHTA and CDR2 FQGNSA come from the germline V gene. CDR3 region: CASGRAGTESPLHF. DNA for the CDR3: TGTGCCAGCGGACGAGCCGGGACAGAGTCACCCCTCCACTTT. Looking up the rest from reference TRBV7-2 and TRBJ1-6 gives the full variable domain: GAGVSQSPSNKVTEKGKDVELRCDPISGHTALYWYRQSLGQGLEFLIYFQGNSAPDKSGLPSDRFSAERTGGSVSTLTIQRTQQEDSAVYLCASGRAGTESPLHFGNGTRLTVT.